The source of this T cell receptor (beta chain) is a study of OX40 agonist ivuxolimab in advanced cancers. Trimming cost V 5 bases and J 0 bases; bases outside gene matches: 9. CDR3 length: 16 residues. From germline, CDR1 is SGHKS and CDR2 YYEKEE (reference sequence). Profiling relied on immunoSEQ multiplex PCR, and the TCRdb table lists in-frame clones only, not all of them. The repertoire consists of roughly 100,000 clones, with about nine tenths occurring once and the leading ten covering more than 5%. Autoimmune disease history or systemic immunosuppression excluded patients. Sequenced here: CD4+ or CD8+ T cells sorted from blood, sampled in a trial of the OX40 agonist ivuxolimab. V and J are TRBV5-5 and TRBJ1-1, with 8 bases aligning to TRBD1. The TCR comes from an adult with an advanced solid tumor such as melanoma, head and neck, liver or kidney cancer. The CDR3 bases are TGTGCCAGCAGGGGACAGGAAATGTTGATGAACACTGAAGCTTTCTTT. Translated: CASRGQEMLMNTEAFF.